One and the same sample provided the 16 T cell receptor beta chains below, sequenced in a study of T cell repertoires in cytomegalovirus infection. TCRdb used MiXCR to reprocess the reads, holding one entry per CDR3 protein. The repertoire includes some 300,000 distinct CDR3 sequences, around 10% of them detected once, and approximately 2.4% sits in the top ten. Source material: PBMCs. Receptor source: a human donor in good health (CMV status not recorded). Some clones in this sample may be carry-over from other donors' samples.

In its sample, this clonotype was seen many times. V is TRBV11-2 and J is TRBJ2-5, with D possibly matching TRBD1 (8 bases). Between the trimmed V and J ends, which lost 5 bases and 2 bases, there was a span of 18 bases. CDR1 and CDR2 from the germline V gene are SGHAT and FQNNGV. The CDR3 totals 16 residues. CDR3: CASSPRTGRVQETQYF. The CDR3 bases are TGTGCCAGCAGCCCCCGGACAGGGAGGGTTCAAGAGACCCAGTACTTC.

The table lists this clonotype with a few counts. This sequence joins TRBV18 and TRBJ1-3; 7 nucleotides align to TRBD1. The CDR3 length is 16 residues. Germline-derived CDR1 and CDR2 are KGHSH and LQKENI. The trim removed 4 bases at V and 0 bases at J, leaving 6 bases unmatched. In nucleotides, the CDR3 is TGTGCCAGCTCACAGGGACAGTCCTACTCTGGAAACACCATATATTTT. It specifies CASSQGQSYSGNTIYF.

This clonotype was seen many times. J is TRBJ2-7 and V is TRBV28, with D perhaps TRBD1 (6 bases). The CDR3 totals 13 residues. Germline assignment: CDR1 MDHEN and CDR2 SYDVKM. Between the trimmed V and J ends, which lost 5 bases and 1 base, there was a span of 9 bases. DNA for the CDR3: TGTGCCAGCAGTCCGGGACATTCCTACGAGCAGTACGTC. It specifies CASSPGHSYEQYV.

V gene TRBV29-1 combines with J gene TRBJ1-2; tentative D call: TRBD1 (6 bases). Germline V gene sequence: CDR1 SQVTM, CDR2 ANQGSEA. V was cut by 4 bases and J by 8 bases, with 11 bases left in between. The CDR3 has 11 amino acids. CDR3 nucleotide sequence: TGCAGCGTTGCAGGGGTAGTCGGCTACACCTTC. This encodes CSVAGVVGYTF. The full variable domain, in which reference TRBV29-1 and TRBJ1-2 provide the parts outside the CDR3, is SAVISQKPSRDICQRGTSLTIQCQVDSQVTMMFWYRQQPGQSLTLIATANQGSEATYESGFVIDKFPISRPNLTFSTLTVSNMSPEDSSIYLCSVAGVVGYTFGSGTRLTVV.

This clonotype was detected many times. The J gene is TRBJ1-2, the V gene TRBV6-1; D is possibly TRBD1 (6 bases). The CDR3 spans 13 residues. With 5 bases removed from V and 5 bases from J, the gap between germline ends came to 12 bases. Germline CDR1 MNHNS, CDR2 SASEGT. The CDR3 DNA sequence: TGTGCCAGCAGTCGGGGGGCAGAATATGGCTACACCTTC. The encoded protein is CASSRGAEYGYTF.

Note on this clonotype: The germline gene is not matched at one end of the junction; a read error may be the cause. This chain connects TRBV6-1 to TRBJ2-1; 10 bases fit TRBD2. CDR1 is MNHNS, CDR2 SASEGT, per germline. This CDR3 is built from 13 residues. CDR3 bases: TGTGCCAGCAGGAGCGGGGGGGAGAATGTGCAGTTCTTC. Its translation: CASRSGGENVQFF.

This clonotype showed up many times. The V and J genes are TRBV19 and TRBJ1-1, with D possibly being TRBD1 (5 bases). From germline, CDR1 is LNHDA and CDR2 SQIVND (reference sequence). Deletions cut 6 bases from V and 3 bases from J, with 23 bases between. The CDR3 runs 17 residues. The CDR3 loop is CASRSRPLQVSDTEAFF. The CDR3 region has the DNA TGTGCCAGTAGGAGCCGCCCTCTACAGGTGTCGGACACTGAAGCTTTCTTT.

This clonotype was found many times. This chain uses TRBV6-1 with TRBJ2-3; 10 bases are shared with TRBD1. The CDR3 consists of 13 residues. Germline V CDR1 and CDR2: MNHNS, SASEGT. The V gene end was trimmed by 6 bases and the J gene end by 6 bases; junction bases not matched to a gene: 3. The CDR3 sequence is CASRTGGRDTQYF. CDR3 nucleotide sequence: TGTGCCAGCAGGACAGGGGGCAGGGATACGCAGTATTTT.

This clonotype was counted many times. The CDR3 bases are TGTGCCAGCAGCCCCCCCAAGGGCGGTATGGATGGCTACACCTTC. It encodes CASSPPKGGMDGYTF. The chain has TRBV7-9 and TRBJ1-2, with unresolved D. V dropped 5 bases and J dropped 6 bases, with 19 bases sitting between them. This CDR3 has 15 residues. Germline values: CDR1 SEHNR, CDR2 FQNEAQ (reference sequence).

V gene TRBV20-1 combines with J gene TRBJ1-2; perhaps TRBD1 as D (6 bases). This CDR3 contains 12 residues. Germline CDR1 is DFQATT and CDR2 is SNEGSKA (reference sequence). With 4 bases removed from V and 6 bases from J, the gap between germline ends came to 12 bases. The CDR3 here is CSAIQGLHGYTF. The CDR3 DNA follows: TGCAGTGCTATCCAGGGGTTGCATGGCTACACCTTC.

The chain uses TRBV2 and TRBJ2-5; 7 nucleotides line up with TRBD2. After removal of 7 bases from V and 4 bases from J, the junction contained 9 bases not matched to a gene. Germline V gives CDR1 SNHLY, CDR2 FYNNEI. The CDR3 contains 14 residues. The CDR3 spells CASTPWTSRETQYF. The DNA for the CDR3 is TGTGCCAGCACCCCTTGGACTAGTCGAGAGACCCAGTACTTC.

This clonotype was counted ten times or more. CDR3 sequence (DNA): TGTGCCAGCAGCTTAGCGGCCTTTAACTCTGGAAACACCATATATTTT. Its translation: CASSLAAFNSGNTIYF. The chain combines TRBV7-2 with TRBJ1-3; D remains ambiguous. The CDR3 consists of 16 residues. The V end was cut by 0 bases, the J end by 0 bases, with 9 bases between. Germline V gene sequence: CDR1 SGHTA, CDR2 FQGNSA.

This clonotype was detected many times. The gene calls are TRBV2 and TRBJ2-3; D unclear. This CDR3 spans 16 amino acids. V gave up 5 bases and J gave up 0 bases, with 15 bases separating them. The germline V gene encodes CDR1 SNHLY and CDR2 FYNNEI. This chain's CDR3 is CASSLGASTSTDTQYF. DNA for the CDR3: TGTGCCAGCAGTCTTGGCGCGAGCACTAGCACAGATACGCAGTATTTT.

The chain has TRBV6-2 or TRBV6-3 and TRBJ2-7; D assignment may be TRBD1 or TRBD2 (5 bases each). The germline V gene encodes CDR1 MNHEY and CDR2 SVGEGT. The CDR3 has 15 residues. Trimming took 9 bases from V and 2 from J, leaving 20 bases between them. CDR3 loop: CASSSPRDGAYEQYV. Written as DNA, the CDR3 is TGTGCCAGTTCTAGCCCGAGGGACGGCGCCTACGAGCAGTACGTC.

This clonotype was seen at least ten times. This rearrangement joins TRBV6-5 to TRBJ1-2; 7 bases match TRBD1. This CDR3 has 14 residues. Trimming removed 2 bases from V and 5 bases from J; junction bases left unmatched: 5. Germline CDR1 MNHEY, CDR2 SVGAGI. The CDR3 bases are TGTGCCAGCAGTTACCCGGGACAGTATTATGGCTACACCTTC. It codes for CASSYPGQYYGYTF.

This clonotype appeared many times. The rearrangement links TRBV20-1 to TRBJ2-6; D uncertain. The germline V gene has CDR1 DFQATT and CDR2 SNEGSKA (reference sequence). The V gene lost 3 bases and the J gene lost 4 bases, with 10 bases spanning the gap. This CDR3 has 14 residues. CDR3: CSASDPRGANVLTF. In nucleotides, the CDR3 is TGCAGTGCTAGTGACCCTCGAGGGGCCAACGTCCTGACTTTC.